This note documents a single TCR beta chain sequence. This table comes from immunoSEQ multiplex PCR, and its TCRdb copy is limited to in-frame clones, with some not included. Of over 150,000 clones in the sample, under 80% were seen once. The source of the sample is a study of blood T cell repertoires in COVID-19. From germline, CDR1 is DFQATT and CDR2 SNEGSKA (reference sequence). The CDR3 runs to 13 residues. V trimming: 3 bases; J trimming: 4 bases; junction bases outside the gene matches: 6. The TCR comes from a woman aged 50 to 60 with acute or convalescent COVID-19. This chain connects TRBV20-1 to TRBJ2-7; 7 nucleotides match TRBD2. The sequencing input was peripheral blood. The CDR3 DNA reads TGCAGTGCTAGTGGGGGGGGAAGATACGAGCAGTACTTC. It specifies CSASGGGRYEQYF.